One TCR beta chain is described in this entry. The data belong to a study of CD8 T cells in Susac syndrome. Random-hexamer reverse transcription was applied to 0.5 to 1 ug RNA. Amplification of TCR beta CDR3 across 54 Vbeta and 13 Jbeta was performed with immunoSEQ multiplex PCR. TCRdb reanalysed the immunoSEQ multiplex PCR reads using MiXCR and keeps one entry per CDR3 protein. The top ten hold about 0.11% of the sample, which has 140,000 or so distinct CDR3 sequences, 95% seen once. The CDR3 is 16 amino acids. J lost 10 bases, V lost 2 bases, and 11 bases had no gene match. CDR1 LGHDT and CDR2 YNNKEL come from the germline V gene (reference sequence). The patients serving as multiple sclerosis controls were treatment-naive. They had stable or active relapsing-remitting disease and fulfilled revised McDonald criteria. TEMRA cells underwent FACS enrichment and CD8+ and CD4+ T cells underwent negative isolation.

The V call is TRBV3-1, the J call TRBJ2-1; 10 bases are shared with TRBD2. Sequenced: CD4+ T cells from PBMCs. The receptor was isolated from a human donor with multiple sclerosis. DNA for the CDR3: TGTGCCAGCAGCCAACCAAGGGGACTAGCGCCTCAGGAGCAGTTCTTC. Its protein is CASSQPRGLAPQEQFF.